This TCR beta chain was observed in a study of blood T cells in healthy people across ages. CDR3 length: 17 residues. Germline V gives CDR1 MNHEY, CDR2 SMNVEV (reference sequence). V lost 4 bases to trimming and J lost 4 bases; unmatched junction nucleotides: 14. The use of a sample-barcoded 5' primer and a J-beta primer mix characterized a second PCR of roughly 6 to 12 cycles. Each CDR3 protein is one row after TCRdb ran MiXCR on the 5' RACE reads. The table shows hundreds of thousands of distinct CDR3 sequences, with under 65% occurring only once. This TCR derives from a woman aged 80 or over in good health. The sample was blood. The rearrangement uses TRBV27 and TRBJ2-7, with 9 bases fitting TRBD2. The CDR3 DNA reads as TGTGCCAGCAGTTCTCCGAAAGGGCGGGGGGGCAATTACGAGCAGTACTTC. It encodes CASSSPKGRGGNYEQYF.